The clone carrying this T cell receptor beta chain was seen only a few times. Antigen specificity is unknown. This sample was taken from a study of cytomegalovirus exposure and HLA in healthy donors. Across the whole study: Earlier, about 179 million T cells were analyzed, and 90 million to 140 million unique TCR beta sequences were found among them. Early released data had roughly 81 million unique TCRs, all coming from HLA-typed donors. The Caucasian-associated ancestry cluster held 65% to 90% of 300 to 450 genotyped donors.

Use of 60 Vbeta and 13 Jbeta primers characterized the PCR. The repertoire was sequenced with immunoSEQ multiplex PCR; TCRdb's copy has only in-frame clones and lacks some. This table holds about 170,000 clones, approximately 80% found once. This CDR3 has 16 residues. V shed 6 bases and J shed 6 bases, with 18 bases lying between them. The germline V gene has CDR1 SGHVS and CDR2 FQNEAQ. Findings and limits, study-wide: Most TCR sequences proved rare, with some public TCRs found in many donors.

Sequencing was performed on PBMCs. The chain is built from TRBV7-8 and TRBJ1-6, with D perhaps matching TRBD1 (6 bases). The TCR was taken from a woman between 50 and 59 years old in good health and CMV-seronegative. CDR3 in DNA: TGTGCCAGCAGTCGGCAGGTGGCGGGGGCTAATTCACCCCTCCACTTT. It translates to CASSRQVAGANSPLHF.